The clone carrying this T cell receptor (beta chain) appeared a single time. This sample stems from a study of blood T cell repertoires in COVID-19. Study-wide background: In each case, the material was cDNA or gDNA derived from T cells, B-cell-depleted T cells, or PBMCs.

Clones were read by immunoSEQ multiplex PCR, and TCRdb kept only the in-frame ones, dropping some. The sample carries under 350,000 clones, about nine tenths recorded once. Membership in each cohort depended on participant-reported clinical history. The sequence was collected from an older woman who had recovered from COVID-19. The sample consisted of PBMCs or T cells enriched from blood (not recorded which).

The CDR3 spells CASSLEERSTNEKLFF. CDR3 DNA sequence: TGTGCCAGCAGCTTAGAAGAGCGTTCAACTAATGAAAAACTGTTTTTT. J is TRBJ1-4 and V is TRBV7-8; unclear D gene. With 1 base removed from V and 0 bases from J, the gap between germline ends came to 9 bases. CDR1 is SGHVS and CDR2 is FQNEAQ in the germline V gene. This CDR3 spans 16 amino acids.